Below, 24 T cell receptor beta chains from the same sample are listed, as sequenced in a study of T cells in Graves' hyperthyroidism and ophthalmopathy. Researchers amplified the TCR beta CDR3 regions from RNA transcripts. The HTBI primer set drove a first-round RT-PCR of the TCR CDR3. TCRdb fed the multiplex PCR reads into MiXCR, producing one record per CDR3 protein. Of some 580,000 distinct CDR3 sequences listed, roughly a sixth are singletons. Sequencing was carried out using blood. The origin of the receptors is a middle-aged woman with Graves' ophthalmopathy.

This clonotype was observed a handful of times. The chain uses TRBV6-1 and TRBJ1-1, with D uncertain. The CDR3 is 14 amino acids. The germline V gene encodes CDR1 MNHNS and CDR2 SASEGT. The germline V and J ends were trimmed by 3 bases and 8 bases, with 16 bases remaining between them. The CDR3 loop reads CASSDPRETTEAFF. In DNA, the CDR3 is TGTGCCAGCAGTGATCCCCGTGAAACGACAGAAGCTTTCTTT.

The chain is built from TRBV15 and TRBJ1-4; perhaps TRBD1 as D (5 bases). The germline gives CDR1 LNHNV, CDR2 YYDKDF (reference sequence). This CDR3 has 15 amino acids. V gave up 4 bases and J gave up 3 bases, with 12 bases separating them. CDR3 residues: CATSKYRSANEKLFF. The CDR3 DNA follows: TGTGCCACCAGCAAGTACAGGTCCGCTAATGAAAAACTGTTTTTT.

This clonotype appeared many times. The chain combines TRBV11-2 with TRBJ2-5; the match to TRBD2 covers 7 bases. V gave up 5 bases and J gave up 4 bases; unmatched junction bases: 10. CDR3 length: 15 residues. The V gene's germline CDR1 is SGHAT and CDR2 FQNNGV. CDR3 loop: CASSPAAGRVETQYF. In DNA, the CDR3 is TGTGCCAGCAGCCCCGCGGCGGGGAGGGTAGAGACCCAGTACTTC.

This clonotype was seen ten or more times. This chain joins TRBV7-3 and TRBJ2-3, with D unresolved. Germline assignment: CDR1 SGHTA and CDR2 FQGTGA. The CDR3 runs to 13 residues. Trimming removed 5 bases at V and 5 bases at J, with 11 bases between. The DNA of the CDR3 is TGTGCCAGCAGCCCGACTCGTGAAGATACGCAGTATTTT. It translates to CASSPTREDTQYF.

Only a few counts were recorded for this clonotype. This chain uses TRBV10-3 with TRBJ2-5; 8 bases are shared with TRBD1. J gave up 2 bases and V 6 bases, and 2 bases lay outside the gene matches. There are 13 residues in the CDR3. The germline V gene encodes CDR1 ENHRY and CDR2 SYGVKD. The CDR3 DNA follows: TGTGCCATCAGGGGGACAGGACAAGAGACCCAGTACTTC. This codes for CAIRGTGQETQYF.

This clonotype was seen many times. This sequence joins TRBV18 and TRBJ1-1; no reliable D call. The V end was cut by 3 bases, the J end by 5 bases, with 10 bases between. CDR1 and CDR2 (germline): KGHSH, LQKENI. The CDR3 loop spans 13 amino acids. The DNA for the CDR3 is TGTGCCAGCTCACCCCCCGTAAAGACTGAAGCTTTCTTT. Translated: CASSPPVKTEAFF.

This clonotype showed up many times. The chain couples TRBV2 to TRBJ2-3, with 8 bases matching TRBD2. CDR1 is SNHLY, CDR2 FYNNEI, per germline. The trim removed 2 bases at V and 2 bases at J, leaving 6 bases unmatched. This CDR3 comprises 16 residues. The DNA for the CDR3 is TGTGCCAGCAGTGAAAGGCTAGCGGGCACCACAGATACGCAGTATTTT. This encodes CASSERLAGTTDTQYF.

This clonotype has ten or more counts. The chain joins TRBV12-3 or TRBV12-4 to TRBJ1-5; no clear D gene. Trimming took off 1 base at V and 3 bases at J, with 16 bases between the two ends. The CDR3 loop spans 17 amino acids. The DNA of the CDR3 is TGTGCCAGCAGTTTAGACGTACAGACCCCTAACAATCAGCCCCAGCATTTT. Protein product: CASSLDVQTPNNQPQHF.

This clonotype was seen only a few times. The rearrangement joins TRBV5-1 to TRBJ2-5, with 9 nucleotides matching TRBD1. CDR1 SGHRS and CDR2 YFSETQ come from the germline V gene. V gave up 0 bases and J gave up 5 bases; unmatched junction bases: 8. CDR3 length: 16 residues. This CDR3 is CASSLGTGTGKETQYF. DNA of the CDR3: TGCGCCAGCAGCTTGGGGACCGGGACAGGGAAGGAGACCCAGTACTTC.

The chain carries TRBV2 and TRBJ2-3; D unclear. Germline V CDR1 and CDR2: SNHLY, FYNNEI. This CDR3 is 15 amino acids long. Trimming shortened V by 7 bases and J by 2 bases, and 16 bases separated the two germline ends. The CDR3 here is CASKGQAISTDTQYF. The CDR3, as DNA: TGTGCCAGCAAAGGGCAGGCGATTTCCACAGATACGCAGTATTTT.

This clonotype was observed many times. The chain joins TRBV11-2 to TRBJ2-5; D is unclear. This CDR3 has 15 residues. Trimming shortened V by 1 base and J by 5 bases, and 14 bases separated the two germline ends. From germline, CDR1 is SGHAT and CDR2 FQNNGV. The CDR3 DNA reads TGTGCCAGCAGCTTAGTAGGATACCCTCCGGAGACCCAGTACTTC. Translated, it gives CASSLVGYPPETQYF.

This clonotype was counted only a few times. The rearrangement uses TRBV19 and TRBJ2-7; D possibly uses TRBD1 or TRBD2 (5 bases each). Trimming pared 4 bases from V and 6 bases from J, leaving 13 bases between. This CDR3 region has 13 residues. CDR1 LNHDA and CDR2 SQIVND come from the germline V gene (reference sequence). The CDR3 is CASSKGPSSEQYF. CDR3 sequence (DNA): TGTGCCAGTAGTAAGGGACCCTCATCCGAGCAGTACTTC.

This clonotype was seen more than once but under ten times. The J gene is TRBJ2-2, the V gene TRBV19, with TRBD1 identical over 7 bases. Germline V gives CDR1 LNHDA, CDR2 SQIVND (reference sequence). V lost 6 bases and J lost 5; bases outside the gene matches: 9. The CDR3 has 15 amino acids. CDR3 residues: CASRETGTSTGELFF. In DNA, the CDR3 is TGTGCCAGTAGGGAGACAGGGACGAGTACCGGGGAGCTGTTTTTT.

This clonotype was seen at least ten times. The genes are TRBV2 and TRBJ1-1; 7 bases line up with TRBD1. V was pared by 5 bases and J by 10 bases, with 13 bases of the junction left unmatched. CDR3 length: 14 residues. CDR1 and CDR2 from the germline V gene are SNHLY and FYNNEI. The CDR3 DNA is TGTGCCAGCAGTTCCGGGACAGTGCCTTCGTTAGCTTTCTTT. It yields the protein CASSSGTVPSLAFF.

The chain has TRBV2 and TRBJ1-3; 11 bases line up with TRBD1. Germline V gene sequence: CDR1 SNHLY, CDR2 FYNNEI. The CDR3 has 17 residues. J lost 0 bases, V lost 6 bases, and 7 bases had no gene match. CDR3 coding DNA: TGTGCCAGCAGACGGGACAGGGGGTCACTCTCTGGAAACACCATATATTTT. Its protein product is CASRRDRGSLSGNTIYF.

This clonotype came up many times. CDR3 residues: CASSGATLGGYTF. The CDR3 DNA reads as TGTGCCAGCAGTGGTGCGACCCTCGGTGGCTACACCTTC. This chain joins TRBV2 and TRBJ1-2; D unclear. The CDR3 has 13 amino acids. V shed 4 bases and J shed 7 bases, with 13 bases lying between them. Germline V gene sequence: CDR1 SNHLY, CDR2 FYNNEI.

The chain employs TRBV12-3 or TRBV12-4 and TRBJ1-6, with D perhaps matching TRBD1 (5 bases). The CDR3 runs to 13 residues. V dropped 3 bases and J dropped 9 bases, with 9 bases sitting between them. CDR3: CASSLTEISPLHF. Here the CDR3 DNA reads TGTGCCAGCAGTTTGACAGAAATTTCACCCCTCCACTTT.

This clonotype turned up a few times. The V gene is TRBV6-2 or TRBV6-3, the J gene TRBJ2-1; possible D gene TRBD2, 5 bases. This CDR3 comprises 16 residues. From germline, CDR1 is MNHEY and CDR2 SVGEGT. Trimming took off 5 bases at V and 0 bases at J, with 14 bases between the two ends. The CDR3 DNA follows: TGTGCCAGCAGTGCCTGGGAAGGGAGCTCCTACAATGAGCAGTTCTTC. The encoded protein is CASSAWEGSSYNEQFF.

This chain connects TRBV27 to TRBJ2-7; perhaps D is TRBD1 or TRBD2 (5 bases each). Germline values: CDR1 MNHEY, CDR2 SMNVEV (reference sequence). The V end was cut by 10 bases, the J end by 3 bases, with 10 bases between. The CDR3 is made up of 11 amino acids. CDR3 loop: CATRDVYEQYF. CDR3 nucleotides: TGTGCCACCCGGGACGTCTACGAGCAGTACTTC.

Comment on this clonotype: A read error is possible here, since a much larger clone lies one base away. The V gene is TRBV2, the J gene TRBJ2-7, with D possibly matching TRBD2 (6 bases). Germline V gene lookup returns CDR1 SNHLY and CDR2 FYNNEI. The CDR3 loop spans 14 amino acids. The germline V and J ends were trimmed by 5 bases and 2 bases, with 13 bases remaining between them. The CDR3 reads CASSSGGDTYEQYF. DNA for the CDR3: TGTGCCAGCAGTTCTGGCGGGGATACCTACGAGCAGTACTTC.

This clonotype has more than one count but fewer than ten. The V gene is TRBV12-3 or TRBV12-4, the J gene TRBJ2-5; D uncertain. V lost 2 bases and J 8 bases, leaving 15 bases between the germline ends. The CDR3 consists of 14 residues. CDR3 sequence reads: CASSLNRNRPTQYF. CDR3 sequence (DNA): TGTGCCAGCAGTTTAAATAGGAACCGCCCCACCCAGTACTTC.

This rearrangement joins TRBV6-2 or TRBV6-3 to TRBJ1-5; no firm D call. V was pared by 5 bases and J by 3 bases, with 5 bases between. CDR1 and CDR2 from the germline V gene are MNHEY and SVGEGT. The CDR3 length is 12 residues. Written as DNA, the CDR3 is TGTGCCAGCAGTATGGACAATCAGCCCCAGCATTTT. It is translated as CASSMDNQPQHF.

This clonotype was found a few times. J is TRBJ1-1 and V is TRBV29-1; TRBD1 aligns across 7 bases. Germline V gives CDR1 SQVTM, CDR2 ANQGSEA. Trimming cost V 7 bases and J 4 bases; bases outside gene matches: 9. CDR3 length equals 13 residues. The CDR3 nucleotides are TGCAGCGGGGGAGACAGGGCCCCCACTGAAGCTTTCTTT. Translation: CSGGDRAPTEAFF.

This clonotype was seen many times. This chain joins TRBV5-1 and TRBJ2-2, with D hard to call. V gave up 0 bases and J gave up 8 bases, with 11 bases separating them. CDR1 and CDR2 from the germline V gene are SGHRS and YFSETQ. The CDR3 extends over 14 amino acids. The CDR3 protein is CASSLVVAEGELFF. For the CDR3, the DNA is TGCGCCAGCAGCTTGGTTGTAGCCGAAGGGGAGCTGTTTTTT. The variable domain in full, with the rest retrieved from reference TRBV5-1 and TRBJ2-2, is KAGVTQTPRYLIKTRGQQVTLSCSPISGHRSVSWYQQTPGQGLQFLFEYFSETQRNKGNFPGRFSGRQFSNSRSEMNVSTLELGDSALYLCASSLVVAEGELFFGEGSRLTVL.